The clone carrying this T cell receptor (beta chain) showed up just once. Its specificity is unknown. Next came a second PCR, run for about 7 to 12 cycles, which used a sample-barcoded 5' primer along with a J-beta primer mix. TCRdb redid the calling of the 5' RACE reads with MiXCR, one entry per CDR3 protein. Among approximately 1.5 million distinct CDR3 sequences listed, approximately 43% were seen once. V lost 3 bases and J lost 7, with 12 bases in between. Germline values: CDR1 SNHLY, CDR2 FYNNEI. The CDR3 runs to 13 residues. The data derive from a study of blood T cells in healthy people across ages. General observations from the study: Among T cells, TCR beta diversity per million cells dropped roughly linearly as age rose.

V is TRBV2 and J is TRBJ1-2; D gene ambiguous. The sequence was obtained from a woman aged 18 to 35 in good health. The specimen was blood. The chain's CDR3 is CASSEGRTGGYTF. CDR3 nucleotide sequence: TGTGCCAGCAGTGAGGGTCGGACGGGTGGCTACACCTTC.